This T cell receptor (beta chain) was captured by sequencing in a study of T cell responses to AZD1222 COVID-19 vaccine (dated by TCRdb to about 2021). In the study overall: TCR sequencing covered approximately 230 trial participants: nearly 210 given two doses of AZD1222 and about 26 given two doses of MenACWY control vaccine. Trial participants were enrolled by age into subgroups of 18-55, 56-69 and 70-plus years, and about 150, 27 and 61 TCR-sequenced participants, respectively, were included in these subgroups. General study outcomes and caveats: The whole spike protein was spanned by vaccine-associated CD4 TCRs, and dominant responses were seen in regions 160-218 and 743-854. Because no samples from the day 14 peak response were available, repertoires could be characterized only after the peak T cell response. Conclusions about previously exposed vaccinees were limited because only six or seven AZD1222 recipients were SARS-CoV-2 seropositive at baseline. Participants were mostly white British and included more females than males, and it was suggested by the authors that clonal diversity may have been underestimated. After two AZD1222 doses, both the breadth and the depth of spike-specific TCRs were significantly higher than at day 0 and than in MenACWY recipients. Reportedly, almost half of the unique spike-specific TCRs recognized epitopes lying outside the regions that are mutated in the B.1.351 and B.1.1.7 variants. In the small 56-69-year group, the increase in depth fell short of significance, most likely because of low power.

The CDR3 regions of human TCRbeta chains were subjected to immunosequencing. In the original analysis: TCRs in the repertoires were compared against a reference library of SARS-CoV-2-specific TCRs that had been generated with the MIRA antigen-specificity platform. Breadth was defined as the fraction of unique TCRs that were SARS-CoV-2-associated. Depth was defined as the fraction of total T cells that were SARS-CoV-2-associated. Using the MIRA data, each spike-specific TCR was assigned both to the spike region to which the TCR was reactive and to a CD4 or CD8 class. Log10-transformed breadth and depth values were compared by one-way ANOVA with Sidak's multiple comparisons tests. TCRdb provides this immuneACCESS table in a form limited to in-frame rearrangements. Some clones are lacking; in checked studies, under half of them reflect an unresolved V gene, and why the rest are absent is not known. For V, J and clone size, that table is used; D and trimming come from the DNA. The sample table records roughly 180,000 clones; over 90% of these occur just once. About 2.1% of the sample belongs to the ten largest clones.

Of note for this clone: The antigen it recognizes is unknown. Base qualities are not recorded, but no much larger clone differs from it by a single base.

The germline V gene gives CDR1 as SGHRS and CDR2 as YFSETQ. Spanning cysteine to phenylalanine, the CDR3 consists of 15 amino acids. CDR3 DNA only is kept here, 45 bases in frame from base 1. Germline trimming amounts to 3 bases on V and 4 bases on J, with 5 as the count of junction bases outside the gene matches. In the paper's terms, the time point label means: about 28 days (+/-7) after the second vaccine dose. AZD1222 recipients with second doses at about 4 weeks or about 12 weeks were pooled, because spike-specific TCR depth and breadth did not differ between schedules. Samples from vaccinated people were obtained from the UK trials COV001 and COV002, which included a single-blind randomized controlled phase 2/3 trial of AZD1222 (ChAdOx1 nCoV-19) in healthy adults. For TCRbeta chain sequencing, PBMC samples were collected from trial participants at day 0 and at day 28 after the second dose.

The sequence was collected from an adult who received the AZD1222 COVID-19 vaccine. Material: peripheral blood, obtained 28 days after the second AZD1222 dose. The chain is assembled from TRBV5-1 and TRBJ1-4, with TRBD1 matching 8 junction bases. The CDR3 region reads CASSSTGAINEKLFF. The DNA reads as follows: TGCGCCAGCAGCTCGACAGGGGCGATTAATGAAAAACTGTTTTTT.